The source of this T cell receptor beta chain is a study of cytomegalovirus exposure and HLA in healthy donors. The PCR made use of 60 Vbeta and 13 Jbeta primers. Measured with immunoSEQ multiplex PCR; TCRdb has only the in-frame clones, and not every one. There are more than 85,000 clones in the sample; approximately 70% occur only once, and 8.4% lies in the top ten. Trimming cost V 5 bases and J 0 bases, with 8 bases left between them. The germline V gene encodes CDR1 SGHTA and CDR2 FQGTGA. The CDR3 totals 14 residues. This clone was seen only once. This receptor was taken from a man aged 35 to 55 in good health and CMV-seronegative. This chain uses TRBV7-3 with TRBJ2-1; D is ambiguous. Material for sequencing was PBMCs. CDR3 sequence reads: CASSPQSSYNEQFF. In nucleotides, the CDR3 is TGTGCCAGCAGCCCACAGAGCTCCTACAATGAGCAGTTCTTC.